This entry lists 22 T cell receptor beta chains sequenced from one sample in a study of control samples from healthy donors and cancer patients. TCRdb's table, derived via immunoSEQ multiplex PCR, lists solely in-frame clones and lacks some. The profile shows tens of thousands of clones, 88% of them singletons. Specimen: PBMCs. The source of these receptors is a man aged 50-59 years with head and neck cancer.

The chain combines TRBV28 with TRBJ2-7; 8 bases match TRBD1. Germline lookup yields CDR1 MDHEN and CDR2 SYDVKM. CDR3 length: 18 amino acids. The V gene end was trimmed by 5 bases and the J gene end by 2 bases; junction bases not matched to a gene: 17. CDR3 residues: CASSPRQGKGRHPYEQYF. Written as DNA, the CDR3 is TGTGCCAGCAGTCCCCGACAGGGGAAGGGACGTCACCCCTACGAGCAGTACTTC.

This chain uses TRBV7-3 with TRBJ1-2, with 8 bases fitting TRBD1. This CDR3 comprises 15 residues. V lost 0 bases to trimming and J lost 7 bases; unmatched junction nucleotides: 7. CDR1 is SGHTA, CDR2 FQGTGA, per germline. The CDR3 loop is CASSLTPGGSSGYTF. CDR3 nucleotides: TGTGCCAGCAGCTTAACCCCAGGGGGCTCTTCTGGCTACACCTTC.

Here the CDR3 reads CASSLLTLSGWNEQFF. The CDR3 nucleotides read TGTGCCAGCAGTTTACTAACGCTATCGGGGTGGAATGAGCAGTTCTTC. The rearrangement links TRBV27 to TRBJ2-1; tentatively, D is TRBD2 (5 bases). This CDR3 is 16 amino acids long. V gave up 2 bases and J gave up 7 bases, with 18 bases separating them. From germline, CDR1 is MNHEY and CDR2 SMNVEV (reference sequence).

J is TRBJ2-5 and V is TRBV21-1; the table calls TRBD1, which could not be checked here. TRBV21-1 is assigned pseudogene status. CDR3 size: 14 residues. The CDR3 coding sequence is TGTGCCAGCCCCGTCCTGGTGGGGCGGTGGGGTCAGTACTTC. It specifies CASPVLVGRWGQYF.

The chain links TRBV19 to TRBJ1-3; perhaps TRBD1 as D (6 bases). The CDR3 has 18 residues. V was pared by 3 bases and J by 0 bases, with 18 bases between. Looked up from germline, CDR1 is LNHDA and CDR2 is SQIVND (reference sequence). The CDR3 loop reads CASSMKGVGQSSGNTIYF. Written as DNA, the CDR3 is TGTGCCAGTAGTATGAAAGGGGTCGGACAGAGCTCTGGAAACACCATATATTTT.

V and J are TRBV6-1 and TRBJ2-5, with 8 bases that match TRBD1. The CDR3 totals 16 residues. Germline CDR1 MNHNS, CDR2 SASEGT. V was clipped by 4 bases and J by 1 base; unmatched bases: 8. The CDR3 loop is CASSAQQGGGQETQYF. CDR3 sequence (DNA): TGTGCCAGCAGTGCCCAACAGGGGGGAGGCCAAGAGACCCAGTACTTC.

V gene TRBV9 combines with J gene TRBJ1-4; 7 nucleotides agree with TRBD1. CDR1 is SGDLS and CDR2 is YYNGEE in the germline V gene. J gave up 12 bases and V 0 bases, and 11 bases lay outside the gene matches. There are 15 residues in the CDR3. DNA for the CDR3: TGTGCCAGCAGCGTAGGAATAACAGGGGACGCAGAACTGTTTTTT. Encoded protein: CASSVGITGDAELFF.

CDR3 coding DNA: TGTGCCAGCAGCCTCCTGGACAGGGGGCTAAACAATGAGCAGTTCTTC. Residues: CASSLLDRGLNNEQFF. The chain is built from TRBV3-1 (or the pseudogene TRBV3-2) and TRBJ2-1; 11 nucleotides match TRBD1. This CDR3 has 16 amino acids. CDR1 LGHDT and CDR2 YNNKEL come from the germline V gene (reference sequence). The ends lost 4 bases at V and 5 bases at J; junction bases unmatched: 7.

This clone was seen just once. Here the CDR3 reads CASSQWFSSYEQYF. The CDR3 region has the DNA TGTGCCAGCAGCCAATGGTTCAGCTCCTACGAGCAGTACTTC. The genes are TRBV14 and TRBJ2-7; D not resolved. The length of the CDR3 is 14 residues. CDR1 is SGHDN and CDR2 is FVKESK in the germline V gene. V lost 2 bases to trimming and J lost 0 bases, with 8 bases between them.

V usage is TRBV28 and J usage is TRBJ2-6, with D unclear. Germline lookup yields CDR1 MDHEN and CDR2 SYDVKM. Deletions cut 2 bases from V and 4 bases from J, with 12 bases between. This CDR3 comprises 16 residues. Here the CDR3 DNA reads TGTGCCAGCAGTTTAGTGTGGACGTCCGGGGCCAACGTCCTGACTTTC. As protein: CASSLVWTSGANVLTF. The variable domain in full, completed from reference TRBV28 and TRBJ2-6, reads DVKVTQSSRYLVKRTGEKVFLECVQDMDHENMFWYRQDPGLGLRLIYFSYDVKMKEKGDIPEGYSVSREKKERFSLILESASTNQTSMYLCASSLVWTSGANVLTFGAGSRLTVL.

The V and J genes are TRBV29-1 and TRBJ2-1; D gene uncertain. The CDR3 spans 16 residues. Trimming removed 1 base at V and 1 base at J, with 14 bases between. Germline V lookup: CDR1 SQVTM, CDR2 ANQGSEA. The CDR3: CSVEVVQTRSYNEQFF. CDR3 DNA sequence: TGCAGCGTTGAAGTTGTACAAACCCGGTCCTACAATGAGCAGTTCTTC.

The CDR3 spells CASSLDLRVNEQYF. CDR3 in DNA: TGTGCCAGCAGCTTAGATCTGCGCGTAAATGAGCAGTACTTC. The chain employs TRBV11-2 and TRBJ2-7, with D hard to call. V lost 0 bases and J lost 7, with 13 bases in between. The CDR3 has 14 amino acids. Germline V lookup: CDR1 SGHAT, CDR2 FQNNGV. Combining the CDR3 with reference TRBV11-2 and TRBJ2-7 gives the whole variable domain EAGVAQSPRYKIIEKRQSVAFWCNPISGHATLYWYQQILGQGPKLLIQFQNNGVVDDSQLPKDRFSAERLKGVDSTLKIQPAKLEDSAVYLCASSLDLRVNEQYFGPGTRLTVT.

The genes are TRBV20-1 and TRBJ1-2, with D unresolved. V dropped 3 bases and J dropped 8 bases, with 13 bases sitting between them. CDR1 is DFQATT, CDR2 SNEGSKA, per germline (reference sequence). CDR3 length equals 12 residues. CDR3 DNA: TGCAGTGCTAGTGAAACCGGCGGAGGCTACACCTTC. Protein product: CSASETGGGYTF.

The rearrangement uses TRBV30 and TRBJ1-2; 9 nucleotides agree with TRBD1. From germline, CDR1 is GTSNPN and CDR2 SVGIG (reference sequence). The CDR3 spans 14 residues. V dropped 2 bases and J dropped 8; count of bases not matched to a gene: 9. The CDR3 sequence is CAWSWGQGVLGYTF. Here the CDR3 DNA reads TGTGCCTGGAGTTGGGGACAGGGAGTTCTGGGCTACACCTTC.

This clone was picked up a small number of times. The V and J genes are TRBV7-9 and TRBJ2-2; the D is unclear. The germline CDR1 and CDR2 sequences are SEHNR and FQNEAQ (reference sequence). This CDR3 spans 13 amino acids. Trimming took 5 bases from V and 2 from J, leaving 6 bases between them. CDR3 DNA sequence: TGTGCCAGCAGCCCAATAAACACCGGGGAGCTGTTTTTT. It yields the protein CASSPINTGELFF.

The J gene is TRBJ2-1, the V gene TRBV27; D is ambiguous. V was pared by 5 bases and J by 9 bases, with 11 bases between. Germline values: CDR1 MNHEY, CDR2 SMNVEV (reference sequence). The CDR3 loop spans 12 amino acids. The CDR3 here is CASSLGKSEQFF. The CDR3 region has the DNA TGTGCCAGCAGTCTCGGTAAGAGTGAGCAGTTCTTC.

This clone was observed once. The chain couples TRBV9 to TRBJ2-5, with 8 nucleotides matching TRBD1. The CDR3 is made up of 14 amino acids. CDR1 is SGDLS and CDR2 is YYNGEE in the germline V gene. After removal of 10 bases from V and 5 bases from J, the junction contained 13 bases not matched to a gene. Here the CDR3 reads CASNMGRGPETQYF. The CDR3 DNA reads as TGTGCCTCCAATATGGGCAGGGGGCCGGAGACCCAGTACTTC.

The gene calls are TRBV2 and TRBJ2-1; 7 positions match TRBD2. The CDR3 loop spans 16 amino acids. The J segment lost 0 bases and the V segment lost 4 bases, leaving 6 bases of the junction unmatched. Germline V lookup: CDR1 SNHLY, CDR2 FYNNEI. The CDR3, as DNA: TGTGCCAGCAGTGTGACTAGCAGTATCTCCTACAATGAGCAGTTCTTC. This encodes CASSVTSSISYNEQFF.

This clone was seen once. The chain combines TRBV10-3 with TRBJ2-1, with TRBD1 identical over 7 bases. The CDR3 has 13 residues. Looked up from germline, CDR1 is ENHRY and CDR2 is SYGVKD. V gave up 4 bases and J gave up 10 bases; unmatched junction bases: 7. The DNA for the CDR3 is TGTGCCATCAGTGGGGACAGCCGTGGCGAGCAGTTCTTC. Its translation is CAISGDSRGEQFF.

The chain is built from TRBV15 and TRBJ2-1; 10 bases map to TRBD1. The V and J ends lost 3 bases and 9 bases, in that order; junction bases with no gene match: 8. From germline, CDR1 is LNHNV and CDR2 YYDKDF (reference sequence). This CDR3 is built from 15 residues. CDR3 in amino acids: CATSRTGGRHGEQFF. As DNA, the CDR3 is TGTGCCACCAGCAGGACAGGGGGCCGGCACGGTGAGCAGTTCTTC. Complete variable domain (other parts from reference TRBV15 and TRBJ2-1): DAMVIQNPRYQVTQFGKPVTLSCSQTLNHNVMYWYQQKSSQAPKLLFHYYDKDFNNEADTPDNFQSRRPNTSFCFLDIRSPGLGDTAMYLCATSRTGGRHGEQFFGPGTRLTVL.

The chain couples TRBV11-2 to TRBJ1-2; D call uncertain. Germline V CDR1 and CDR2: SGHAT, FQNNGV. Trimming pared 2 bases from V and 0 bases from J, leaving 4 bases between. CDR3 length: 13 residues. CDR3: CASSLSPNYGYTF. For the CDR3, the DNA is TGTGCCAGCAGCTTAAGTCCTAACTATGGCTACACCTTC.

This chain uses TRBV7-3 with TRBJ2-3; D is ambiguous. Germline V gene lookup returns CDR1 SGHTA and CDR2 FQGTGA. The CDR3 extends over 15 amino acids. Trimming took off 4 bases at V and 8 bases at J, with 19 bases between the two ends. CDR3 bases: TGTGCCAGCAGCTCAGATCCGTTCCCCTCACGTACGCAGTATTTT. Its protein is CASSSDPFPSRTQYF.